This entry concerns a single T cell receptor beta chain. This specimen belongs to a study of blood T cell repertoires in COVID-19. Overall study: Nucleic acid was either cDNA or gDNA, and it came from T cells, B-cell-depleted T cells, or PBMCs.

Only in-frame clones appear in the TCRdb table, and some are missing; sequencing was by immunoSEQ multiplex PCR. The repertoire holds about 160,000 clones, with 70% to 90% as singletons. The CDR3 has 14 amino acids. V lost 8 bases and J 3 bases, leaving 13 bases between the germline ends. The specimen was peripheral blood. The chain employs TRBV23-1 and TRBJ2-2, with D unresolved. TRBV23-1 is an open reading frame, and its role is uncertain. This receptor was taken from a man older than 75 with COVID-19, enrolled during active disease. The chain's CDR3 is CASPRGHYTGELFF. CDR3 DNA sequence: TGCGCCAGCCCCAGAGGTCATTACACCGGGGAGCTGTTTTTT.